The next 10 T cell receptor beta chains were all read from a single sample in a study of cytomegalovirus exposure and HLA in healthy donors. This PCR relied on a set of 60 Vbeta primers and 13 Jbeta primers. Measured with immunoSEQ multiplex PCR; TCRdb has only the in-frame clones, and not every one. The top ten hold 5% to 6% of the sample, which has around 130,000 clones, just under 80% seen once. Sequencing used PBMCs. These receptors all come from a young man in good health and CMV-seronegative.

The chain has TRBV7-6 and TRBJ2-3; TRBD2 aligns across 11 bases. The CDR3 runs 16 residues. Germline CDR1 and CDR2: SGHVS and FNYEAQ. J was trimmed by 3 bases and V by 5 bases; bases with no gene match: 7. The CDR3 spells CASSLNSGRGTDTQYF. The CDR3 DNA is TGTGCCAGCAGCCTGAATAGCGGGAGGGGAACAGATACGCAGTATTTT.

This chain joins TRBV5-4 and TRBJ2-6; TRBD1 is a possible D gene (6 bases). Germline V gene data show CDR1 as SGHNT and CDR2 as YYREEE (reference sequence). V lost 4 bases to trimming and J lost 1 base, with 12 bases between them. The CDR3 runs to 16 residues. As DNA, the CDR3 is TGTGCCAGCAGCACGATAACAGGGTCTGGGGCCAACGTCCTGACTTTC. This codes for CASSTITGSGANVLTF.

The chain uses TRBV6-6 and TRBJ1-5; D gene ambiguous. Between the trimmed V and J ends, which lost 7 bases and 9 bases, there was a span of 16 bases. Per the germline V gene, CDR1 is MNHNY and CDR2 is SVGAGI (reference sequence). The length of the CDR3 is 13 residues. CDR3 protein: CASTPPAGGPQHF. CDR3 DNA: TGTGCCAGCACCCCGCCCGCGGGAGGGCCCCAGCATTTT.

This clone was seen a handful of times. The V gene is TRBV28, the J gene TRBJ1-1, with D maybe TRBD1 (5 bases). The CDR3 covers 16 residues. V was pared by 4 bases and J by 1 base, with 16 bases between. Germline V lookup: CDR1 MDHEN, CDR2 SYDVKM. The CDR3 here is CASSSLFGGENTEAFF. CDR3 nucleotides: TGTGCCAGCAGTTCCTTGTTTGGAGGGGAGAACACTGAAGCTTTCTTT. Variable domain in full (rest from reference TRBV28 and TRBJ1-1): DVKVTQSSRYLVKRTGEKVFLECVQDMDHENMFWYRQDPGLGLRLIYFSYDVKMKEKGDIPEGYSVSREKKERFSLILESASTNQTSMYLCASSSLFGGENTEAFFGQGTRLTVV.

This clone was observed a few times. This chain links TRBV5-4 with TRBJ1-2; 8 nucleotides line up with TRBD1. The CDR3 runs to 14 residues. Germline V gene lookup returns CDR1 SGHNT and CDR2 YYREEE (reference sequence). Trimming cost V 4 bases and J 6 bases; bases outside gene matches: 8. CDR3 in DNA: TGTGCCAGCAGCAACGGACAGGGCAGGGATGGCTACACCTTC. Translation: CASSNGQGRDGYTF.

The chain joins TRBV19 to TRBJ2-7, with a tentative D call TRBD2 (6 bases). The CDR3 loop spans 17 amino acids. Looked up from germline, CDR1 is LNHDA and CDR2 is SQIVND (reference sequence). V was cut by 3 bases and J by 1 base, with 19 bases left in between. This CDR3 is CASSIAVPGRGSYEQYF. The DNA of the CDR3 is TGTGCCAGTAGTATCGCGGTTCCGGGACGGGGGTCCTACGAGCAGTACTTC.

This clone occurred a few times. The V and J genes are TRBV4-1 and TRBJ2-7, with 7 bases identical to TRBD1. V gave up 4 bases and J gave up 3 bases; unmatched junction bases: 9. CDR3 length: 15 amino acids. Germline V lookup: CDR1 MGHRA, CDR2 YSYEKL. Here the CDR3 reads CASSPVASGGYEQYF. The CDR3 region has the DNA TGCGCCAGCAGCCCCGTTGCTTCAGGGGGCTACGAGCAGTACTTC.

The V and J genes are TRBV30 and TRBJ2-5; 8 nucleotides match TRBD2. Germline CDR1 GTSNPN, CDR2 SVGIG (reference sequence). The CDR3 is 15 residues long. Trimming took 4 bases from V and 5 from J; bases not matched to a gene: 12. In DNA form, the CDR3 reads TGTGCCTGGAACAAGGGCGGGAGGTCACTGGAGACCCAGTACTTC. This codes for CAWNKGGRSLETQYF. The full variable domain, rest sourced from reference TRBV30 and TRBJ2-5, is SQTIHQWPATLVQPVGSPLSLECTVEGTSNPNLYWYRQAAGRGLQLLFYSVGIGQISSEVPQNLSASRPQDRQFILSSKKLLLSDSGFYLCAWNKGGRSLETQYFGPGTRLLVL.

This clone was detected once. CDR3 in amino acids: CASSMGTGRGHTGELFF. The CDR3 DNA follows: TGTGCCAGTAGTATGGGGACAGGGCGAGGTCACACCGGGGAGCTGTTTTTT. V usage is TRBV19 and J usage is TRBJ2-2, with 9 bases fitting TRBD1. The germline V gene encodes CDR1 LNHDA and CDR2 SQIVND (reference sequence). This CDR3 is 17 amino acids long. The V segment lost 3 bases and the J segment 3 bases; nucleotides outside the gene matches: 8.

The chain combines TRBV29-1 with TRBJ1-2, with 7 bases fitting TRBD1. Trimming removed 7 bases from V and 4 bases from J; junction bases left unmatched: 6. CDR3 length: 12 amino acids. CDR1 and CDR2 from the germline V gene are SQVTM and ANQGSEA. CDR3 protein: CSAQGGSYGYTF. DNA of the CDR3: TGCAGCGCCCAGGGGGGCAGCTATGGCTACACCTTC.